Listed below are T cell receptor beta chains from one sample, sequenced in a study of PD-1 blockade in classical Hodgkin lymphoma. The assay was immunoSEQ multiplex PCR, and TCRdb's table has in-frame clones only and misses some. The table lists around 96,000 clones, over 80% of them singletons. The material was peripheral blood mononuclear cells (PBMCs), obtained at baseline. The receptors originated from a human donor with classical Hodgkin lymphoma. Each CDR3 is given with its conserved first and last residue. D genes are given only for firm matches. A clone size is listed for some rows: how often the clone was seen (once, few, many), or a class if it is expanded.

>TRBV7-9|TRBD1|TRBJ1-2|few
TGTGCCAGCAGCTTAGCGGGACAGGTGAGGTCGAGCTATGGCTACACCTTC
CASSLAGQVRSSYGYTF
>TRBV5-6|TRBD1|TRBJ2-2|-
TGTGCCAGCAGCTTGGTTAGGGGGCAAGCCGGGGAGCTGTTTTTT
CASSLVRGQAGELFF
>TRBV7-9|TRBD2|TRBJ2-7|many
TGTGCCAGCTCCGGGACTAGTACTCCTCAGCAGTACTTC
CASSGTSTPQQYF
>TRBV6-6|-|TRBJ1-1|once
TGTGCCAGCAGTTACGGAGGGTTCGCGAACACTGAAGCTTTCTTT
CASSYGGFANTEAFF
>TRBV5-1|TRBD1|TRBJ2-7|once
TGCGCCAGCAGGCGTGACAGGGACGAGCAGTACTTC
CASRRDRDEQYF
>TRBV7-9|TRBD2|TRBJ2-3|-
TGTGCCAGCCTGGCTAGCGGGAGACCAGATACGCAGTATTTT
CASLASGRPDTQYF
>TRBV5-6|-|TRBJ2-1|once
TGTGCCAGCAGCTTGTGGGGCTTGGAGCAGTTCTTC
CASSLWGLEQFF
>TRBV13|-|TRBJ2-7|-
TGTGCCAGCAGCTTACTGGGAACCGGTAAAATCGAGCAGTACTTC
CASSLLGTGKIEQYF
>TRBV5-1|-|TRBJ2-7|once
TGCGCCAGCACCTTCGACGGGACCTACGAGCAGTACTTC
CASTFDGTYEQYF
>TRBV5-1|-|TRBJ2-1|-
TGCGCCAGCAGCTTACAAGGAGGCTCCTACAATGAGCAGTTCTTC
CASSLQGGSYNEQFF
>TRBV29-1|TRBD2|TRBJ2-1|-
TGCAGCGTCCCGGCAAGCGGGAGCGTGAATGAGCAGTTCTTC
CSVPASGSVNEQFF
>TRBV18|-|TRBJ2-3|-
TGTGCCAGCTCCCCTAGCACAGATACGCAGTATTTT
CASSPSTDTQYF
>TRBV7-2|TRBD2|TRBJ2-1|-
TGTGCCAGCAGCCGGACTAGCGGGAACCCCAGCTCCTACAATGAGCAGTTCTTC
CASSRTSGNPSSYNEQFF
>TRBV19|TRBD2|TRBJ2-3|-
TGTGCCAGTAGTATAATAGCAAGCGGGGTCACAGATACGCAGTATTTT
CASSIIASGVTDTQYF
>TRBV18|-|TRBJ1-3|-
TGTGCCAGCCAGAGTGGAAACACCATATATTTT
CASQSGNTIYF
>TRBV14|-|TRBJ2-2|few
TGTGCCAGCACCCGTACCGGGGAGCTGTTTTTT
CASTRTGELFF
>TRBV9|TRBD2|TRBJ2-1|-
TGTGCCAGCAGCGAAAGACTAGCTCCCGTGGGTAATGAGCAGTTCTTC
CASSERLAPVGNEQFF
>TRBV10-1|-|TRBJ2-6|-
TGCGCCAGCAGCGACCCGCGGGCCAACGTCCTGACTTTC
CASSDPRANVLTF
>TRBV7-7|-|TRBJ2-1|few
TGTGCCAGCAGCCCCGCCGGCTCCGGTACCCCCAATGAGCAGTTCTTC
CASSPAGSGTPNEQFF
>TRBV11-1|-|TRBJ2-7|-
TGTGCCATTAACTACGAGCAGTACTTC
CAINYEQYF
>TRBV2|-|TRBJ2-5|-
TGTGCCAGCAGTGTTGGGGGAGGCCCAGAGACCCAGTACTTC
CASSVGGGPETQYF
>TRBV7-2|-|TRBJ2-3|-
TGTGCCAGCAGAGCCCCTAGCACAGATACGCAGTATTTT
CASRAPSTDTQYF
>TRBV10-3|-|TRBJ2-1|-
TGTGCCATCAAATCCGGCGGGATAGAACTGAATGAGCAGTTCTTC
CAIKSGGIELNEQFF
>TRBV7-9|TRBD1|TRBJ1-1|-
TGTGCCAGCAGCCACCCGGGACAGGCGGAGGGAGCTTTCTTT
CASSHPGQAEGAFF
>TRBV7-2|-|TRBJ1-1|few
TGTGCCAGCAGCTTAGCGGGGCCGATGAACACTGAAGCTTTCTTT
CASSLAGPMNTEAFF
>TRBV7-8|-|TRBJ1-2|-
TGTGCCAGCAGCTTAGCCGGGCAGGGCCCCCTGAGTGGCTACACCTTC
CASSLAGQGPLSGYTF
>TRBV5-6|-|TRBJ1-1|-
TGTGCCAGCAGCCCAATAGGGGTCGGAACTGAAGCTTTCTTT
CASSPIGVGTEAFF
>TRBV6-5|-|TRBJ1-1|-
TGTGCCAGCAGTTACTGGGGGGAAGCTTTCTTT
CASSYWGEAFF
>TRBV9|TRBD2|TRBJ2-1|-
TGTGCCAGCAGCGCGCTAGCGGGAGCCAACTACAATGAGCAGTTCTTC
CASSALAGANYNEQFF
>TRBV18|-|TRBJ2-3|-
TGTGCCAGCTCACCCGGGGCAGTCACAGATACGCAGTATTTT
CASSPGAVTDTQYF
>TRBV9|TRBD2|TRBJ2-3|many
TGTGCCAGCAGCAGCGGGAGGGCCACAGATACGCAGTATTTT
CASSSGRATDTQYF
>TRBV6-1|-|TRBJ2-2|-
TGTGCCAGCAGTGAACAAGTCTCCGCGAACACCGGGGAGCTGTTTTTT
CASSEQVSANTGELFF